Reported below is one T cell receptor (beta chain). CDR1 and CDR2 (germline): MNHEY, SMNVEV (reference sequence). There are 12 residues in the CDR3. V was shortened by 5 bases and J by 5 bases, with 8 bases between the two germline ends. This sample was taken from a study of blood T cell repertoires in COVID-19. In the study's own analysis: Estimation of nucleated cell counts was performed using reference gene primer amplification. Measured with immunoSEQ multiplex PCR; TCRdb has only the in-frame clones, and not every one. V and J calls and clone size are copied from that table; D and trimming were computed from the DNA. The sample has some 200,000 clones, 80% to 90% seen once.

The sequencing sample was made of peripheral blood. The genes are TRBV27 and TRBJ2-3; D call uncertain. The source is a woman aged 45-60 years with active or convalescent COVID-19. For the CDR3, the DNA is TGTGCCAGCAGTCCCCTGAGAGATACGCAGTATTTT. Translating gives CASSPLRDTQYF.